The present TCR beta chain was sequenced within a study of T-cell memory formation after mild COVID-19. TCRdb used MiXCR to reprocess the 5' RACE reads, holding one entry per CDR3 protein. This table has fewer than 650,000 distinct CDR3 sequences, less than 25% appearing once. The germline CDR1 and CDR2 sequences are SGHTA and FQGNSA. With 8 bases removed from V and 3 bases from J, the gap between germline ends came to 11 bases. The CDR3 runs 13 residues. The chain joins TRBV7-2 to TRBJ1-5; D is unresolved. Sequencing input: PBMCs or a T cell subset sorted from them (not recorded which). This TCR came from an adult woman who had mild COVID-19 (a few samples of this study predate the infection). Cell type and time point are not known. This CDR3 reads CASGIGNNQPQHF. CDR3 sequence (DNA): TGTGCCAGCGGTATTGGTAACAATCAGCCCCAGCATTTT.